Listed here is a single TCR beta chain. Its specificity is not known. These data originate in a study of graft-versus-host responses after intestinal transplantation. Across the whole study: Tacrolimus plus steroids were given to all recipients for roughly 3 years, preceded by anti-thymocyte globulin induction. Regarding the study as a whole: Graft-donor T cell macrochimerism in patients accompanied high graft-versus-host to host-versus-graft clonal ratios in allografts.

The CDR3 has 14 residues. The germline V gene encodes CDR1 SGHRS and CDR2 YFSETQ. Sequencing used immunoSEQ multiplex PCR; TCRdb keeps in-frame clones, though not all of them. The sample records roughly 120,000 clones, over 75% being singletons. Sample: unstimulated CD4+ T cells sorted from spleen or lymph node cells, taken before intestinal transplant. The chain recombines TRBV5-1 with TRBJ2-5; the match to TRBD2 covers 8 bases. The J call may be incorrect, as the DNA end agrees better with TRBJ2-7. The sequence derives from a human donor who received an intestinal transplant. CDR3 DNA sequence: TGCGCCAGCAGCTTAACTAGCGGCACCTACGAGCAGTACTTC. This encodes CASSLTSGTYEQYF.